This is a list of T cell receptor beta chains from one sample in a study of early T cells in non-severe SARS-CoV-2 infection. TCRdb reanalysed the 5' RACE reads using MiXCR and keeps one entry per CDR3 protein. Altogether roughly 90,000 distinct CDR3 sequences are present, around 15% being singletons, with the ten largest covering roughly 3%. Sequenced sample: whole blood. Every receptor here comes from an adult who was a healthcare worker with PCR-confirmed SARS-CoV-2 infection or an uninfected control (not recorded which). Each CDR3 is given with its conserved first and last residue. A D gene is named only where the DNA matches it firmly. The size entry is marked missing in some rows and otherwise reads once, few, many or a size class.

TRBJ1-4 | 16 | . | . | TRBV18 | CASSPTDRTTNEKLFF | TGTGCCAGCTCACCGACAGATAGAACAACTAATGAAAAACTGTTTTTT
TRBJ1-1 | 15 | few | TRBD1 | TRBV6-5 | CASKRDRGGLEDAFF | TGTGCCAGCAAGCGTGACAGGGGGGGCTTGGAGGACGCTTTCTTT
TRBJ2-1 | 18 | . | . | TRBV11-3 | CASSLGRRESPSYNEQFF | TGTGCCAGCAGCTTAGGACGTCGGGAGAGCCCATCCTACAATGAGCAGTTCTTC
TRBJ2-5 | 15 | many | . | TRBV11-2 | CASSLEGGVRETQYF | TGTGCCAGCTCCCTGGAGGGGGGTGTCCGTGAGACCCAGTACTTC
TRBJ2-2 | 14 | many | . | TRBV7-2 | CASSLGRNTGELFF | TGTGCCAGCAGCTTAGGTCGGAACACCGGGGAGCTGTTTTTT
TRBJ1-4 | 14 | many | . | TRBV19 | CASSIGARNEKLFF | TGTGCCAGTAGTATAGGTGCCCGGAATGAAAAACTGTTTTTT
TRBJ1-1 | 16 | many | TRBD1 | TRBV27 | CASSPGTGGLNTEAFF | TGTGCCAGCAGTCCCGGGACAGGGGGCCTGAACACTGAAGCTTTCTTT
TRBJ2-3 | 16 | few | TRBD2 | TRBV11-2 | CASSLGAGGPADTQYF | TGTGCCAGCAGCTTAGGCGCGGGGGGGCCCGCAGATACGCAGTATTTT
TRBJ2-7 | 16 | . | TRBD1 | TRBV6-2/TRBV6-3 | CASSTTAQGARYEQYF | TGTGCCAGCAGTACTACGGCACAGGGGGCGCGATACGAGCAGTACTTC
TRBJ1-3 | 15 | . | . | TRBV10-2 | CASSESTGSGNTIYF | TGCGCCAGCAGTGAGTCGACCGGTTCCGGAAACACCATATATTTT
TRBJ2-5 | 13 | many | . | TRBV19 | CASGSQYQETQYF | TGTGCCAGTGGGTCTCAGTACCAAGAGACCCAGTACTTC
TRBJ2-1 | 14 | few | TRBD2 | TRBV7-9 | CASSLIGSGRRGFF | TGTGCCAGCAGCTTAATAGGTAGCGGGAGGAGAGGGTTCTTC
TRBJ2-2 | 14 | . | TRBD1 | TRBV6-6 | CASRIQGDTGELFF | TGTGCCAGCAGGATACAGGGGGACACCGGGGAGCTGTTTTTT
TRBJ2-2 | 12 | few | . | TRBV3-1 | CASERGTGELFF | TGTGCCAGCGAACGGGGCACCGGGGAGCTGTTTTTT
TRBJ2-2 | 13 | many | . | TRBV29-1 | CSVRTASTGELFF | TGCAGCGTTCGGACCGCCAGTACCGGGGAGCTGTTTTTT
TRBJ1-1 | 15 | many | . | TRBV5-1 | CATRLGGRMNTEAFF | TGCGCCACCAGGCTGGGGGGTCGCATGAACACTGAAGCTTTCTTT
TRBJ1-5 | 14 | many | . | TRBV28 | CASSLGQGYQPQHF | TGTGCCAGCAGTTTGGGGCAGGGTTATCAGCCCCAGCATTTT
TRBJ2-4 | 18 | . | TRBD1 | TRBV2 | CASSAGTAGGYSKNIQYF | TGTGCCAGCAGTGCTGGAACAGCAGGGGGCTATTCCAAAAACATTCAGTACTTC
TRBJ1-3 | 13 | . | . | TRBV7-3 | CASSPAAGNTIYF | TGTGCCAGCAGCCCGGCAGCTGGAAACACCATATATTTT
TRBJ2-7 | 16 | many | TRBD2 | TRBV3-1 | CASSQGPSGASYEQYF | TGTGCCAGCAGCCAAGGTCCTAGCGGGGCCTCCTACGAGCAGTACTTC
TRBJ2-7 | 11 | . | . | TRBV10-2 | CASSEENEQYF | TGCGCCAGCAGTGAGGAAAACGAGCAGTACTTC
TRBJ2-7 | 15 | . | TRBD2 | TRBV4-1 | CASSAGLAGVYEQYF | TGCGCCAGCAGCGCGGGACTAGCGGGAGTGTACGAGCAGTACTTC
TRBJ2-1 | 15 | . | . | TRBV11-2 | CASSVQLETRREQFF | TGTGCCAGCAGCGTACAATTGGAGACCCGCAGAGAGCAGTTCTTC
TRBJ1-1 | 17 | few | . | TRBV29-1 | CSVEDLQTERRGAEAFF | TGCAGCGTTGAAGATCTACAGACTGAACGCCGGGGCGCTGAAGCTTTCTTT
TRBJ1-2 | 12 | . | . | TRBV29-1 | CSVRDWDYGYTF | TGCAGCGTTCGAGACTGGGACTATGGCTACACCTTC
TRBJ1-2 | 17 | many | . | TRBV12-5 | CASGLVPDQTGTSGYTF | TGTGCTAGTGGTTTGGTGCCCGATCAGACAGGTACGAGTGGCTACACCTTC
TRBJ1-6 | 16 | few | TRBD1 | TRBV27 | CASSSQGQGLNSPLHF | TGTGCCAGCAGTTCCCAGGGACAGGGTTTGAATTCACCCCTCCACTTT
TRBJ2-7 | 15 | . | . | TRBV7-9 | CASSLRTGPSYEQYF | TGTGCCAGCAGCTTAAGGACGGGTCCCTCCTACGAGCAGTACTTC
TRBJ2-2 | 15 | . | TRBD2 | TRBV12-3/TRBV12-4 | CASNPSGGGTGELFF | TGTGCCAGCAATCCGAGCGGGGGAGGCACCGGGGAGCTGTTTTTT
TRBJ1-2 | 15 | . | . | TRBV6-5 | CASTTTRWGLYGYTF | TGTGCCAGCACAACCACCCGGTGGGGCTTATATGGCTACACCTTC
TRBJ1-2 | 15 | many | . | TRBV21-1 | CASSKGVGGAYGYTF | TGTGCCAGCAGCAAAGGGGTCGGTGGGGCCTATGGCTACACCTTC
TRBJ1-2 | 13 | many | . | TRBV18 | CASSPPANYGYTF | TGTGCCAGCTCACCACCGGCTAACTATGGCTACACCTTC
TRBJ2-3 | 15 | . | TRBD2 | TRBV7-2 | CASRTGGIGTDTQYF | TGTGCCAGCAGAACGGGGGGGATCGGCACAGATACGCAGTATTTT
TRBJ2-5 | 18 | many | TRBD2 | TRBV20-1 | CSASRSGTSGPPQETQYF | TGCAGTGCTTCAAGGTCCGGGACTAGCGGCCCCCCCCAAGAGACCCAGTACTTC
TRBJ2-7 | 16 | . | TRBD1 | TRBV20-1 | CSARPAGTGGVYEQYF | TGCAGTGCTAGGCCCGCCGGGACAGGGGGAGTCTACGAGCAGTACTTC
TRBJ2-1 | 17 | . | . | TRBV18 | CASSRAMAESSYNEQFF | TGTGCCAGCTCACGTGCGATGGCGGAGAGCTCCTACAATGAGCAGTTCTTC
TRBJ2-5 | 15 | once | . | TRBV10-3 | CAISESPSSLETQYF | TGTGCCATCAGTGAGTCACCTAGCAGCTTGGAGACCCAGTACTTC
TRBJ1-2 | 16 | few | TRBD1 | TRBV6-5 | CASSLRQGLANYGYTF | TGTGCCAGCAGCCTGAGACAGGGCTTGGCTAACTATGGCTACACCTTC
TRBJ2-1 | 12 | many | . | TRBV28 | CASSSSNVILFF | TGTGCCAGCAGTTCCTCCAACGTAATCCTGTTCTTC
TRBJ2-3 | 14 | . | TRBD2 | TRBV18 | CASSPRAGVNTQYF | TGTGCCAGCTCACCACGGGCGGGAGTGAATACGCAGTATTTT
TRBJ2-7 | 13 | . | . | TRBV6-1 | CASSTVGSYEQYF | TGTGCCAGCAGCACGGTCGGCTCCTACGAGCAGTACTTC